Below are 16 T cell receptor beta chains sequenced from a single sample in a study of T-cell reconstitution after alpha-beta-depleted transplantation in children. Unique molecular identifiers were used to barcode this TCRbeta library. TCRdb recomputed calls from the PCR reads with MiXCR, one row per CDR3 protein. This table holds around 580,000 distinct CDR3 sequences, 23% found once. The sequences come from PBMCs, mostly from graft donor cells, collected 360 days after TCRalphabeta/CD19-depleted stem cell transplant. The receptors shown here come from a boy under two years old who had a stem cell transplant for acute myeloid leukemia, so the T cells may come from the graft donor.

Comment on this clonotype: At one boundary the junction diverges from the germline segment, which might be a read error. The chain employs TRBV20-1 and TRBJ2-1, with D uncertain. Looked up from germline, CDR1 is DFQATT and CDR2 is SNEGSKA (reference sequence). The CDR3 extends over 14 amino acids. CDR3 residues: CSARESGEANEQFF. CDR3 sequence (DNA): TGCAGTGCTAGAGAAAGTGGAGAGGCTAATGAACAGTTCTTC.

The sample holds many counts of this clonotype. The gene calls are TRBV24-1 and TRBJ2-5; D tentatively fits TRBD1 or TRBD2 (5 bases each). V lost 9 bases and J lost 4, with 11 bases in between. The germline gives CDR1 KGHDR, CDR2 SFDVKD. This CDR3 contains 12 residues. The CDR3: CATSTGGETQYF. The CDR3 coding sequence is TGTGCCACCTCCACAGGAGGAGAGACCCAGTACTTC.

This clonotype has a count of ten or more. V usage is TRBV15 and J usage is TRBJ1-1; no firm D call. Germline CDR1 is LNHNV and CDR2 is YYDKDF (reference sequence). The CDR3 length is 13 residues. The V and J ends lost 3 bases and 8 bases respectively, with 13 bases between them. Here the CDR3 reads CATSRALEAEAFF. The CDR3 nucleotides read TGTGCCACCAGCAGGGCACTAGAGGCCGAAGCTTTCTTT. Full variable domain (remainder filled in from reference TRBV15 and TRBJ1-1): DAMVIQNPRYQVTQFGKPVTLSCSQTLNHNVMYWYQQKSSQAPKLLFHYYDKDFNNEADTPDNFQSRRPNTSFCFLDIRSPGLGDTAMYLCATSRALEAEAFFGQGTRLTVV.

Only a few counts were recorded for this clonotype. The V and J genes are TRBV7-3 and TRBJ2-1, with D perhaps matching TRBD2 (7 bases). CDR3 length: 14 residues. V lost 2 bases, J lost 7 bases, and 12 bases lay in between. The germline V gene encodes CDR1 SGHTA and CDR2 FQGTGA. The CDR3 is CASSLGGAINEQFF. The CDR3 DNA is TGTGCCAGCAGCTTAGGGGGGGCCATAAATGAGCAGTTCTTC. Together with reference TRBV7-3 and TRBJ2-1, the CDR3 gives the full variable domain: GAGVSQTPSNKVTEKGKYVELRCDPISGHTALYWYRQSLGQGPEFLIYFQGTGAADDSGLPNDRFFAVRPEGSVSTLKIQRTERGDSAVYLCASSLGGAINEQFFGPGTRLTVL.

The chain is built from TRBV12-3 or TRBV12-4 and TRBJ1-2, with D perhaps TRBD1 (5 bases). CDR3 length: 14 amino acids. V lost 5 bases, J lost 0 bases, and 10 bases lay in between. CDR3 loop: CASSPRGANYGYTF. The CDR3 bases are TGTGCCAGCAGTCCCCGGGGGGCTAACTATGGCTACACCTTC.

The genes are TRBV21-1 and TRBJ2-7. TRBV21-1 is recorded as a pseudogene. This CDR3 region has 10 residues. Here the CDR3 DNA reads TGTGCCAGCAGGAGCCGCGAGCAGTACGTC. Encoded protein: CASRSREQYV.

This clonotype was counted once. The chain recombines TRBV28 with TRBJ1-2; 7 bases fit TRBD1. The CDR3 is 16 residues long. The V gene end was trimmed by 7 bases and the J gene end by 6 bases; junction bases not matched to a gene: 17. The germline V gene encodes CDR1 MDHEN and CDR2 SYDVKM. The CDR3 sequence: CASTRISWRGRDGYTF. The DNA of the CDR3 is TGTGCCAGCACCAGGATCAGTTGGAGGGGGCGTGATGGCTACACCTTC.

This clonotype was found many times. The genes are TRBV29-1 and TRBJ1-1; D is perhaps TRBD1 (6 bases). Trimming cost V 7 bases and J 3 bases, with 18 bases left between them. This CDR3 has 14 residues. CDR1 is SQVTM and CDR2 is ANQGSEA in the germline V gene. CDR3 region: CSADSGARDTEAFF. CDR3 bases: TGCAGCGCCGACTCAGGGGCGCGGGACACTGAAGCTTTCTTT.

The J gene is TRBJ2-3, the V gene TRBV20-1; tentatively, D is TRBD1 (6 bases). The CDR3 is 17 residues long. Germline V gene sequence: CDR1 DFQATT, CDR2 SNEGSKA (reference sequence). V shed 5 bases and J shed 5 bases, with 26 bases lying between them. CDR3 region: CSARGGPSSSGLDTQYF. As DNA, the CDR3 is TGCAGTGCTCGAGGGGGACCGTCTTCATCTGGGCTAGATACGCAGTATTTT.

This clonotype was seen more than once but under ten times. The gene calls are TRBV6-5 and TRBJ2-3; no definite D call. The CDR3 extends over 14 amino acids. The V gene's germline CDR1 is MNHEY and CDR2 SVGAGI. Between the trimmed V and J ends, which lost 2 bases and 5 bases, there was a span of 11 bases. The CDR3 coding sequence is TGTGCCAGCAGTTACCCTCTCGGAGAAGATACGCAGTATTTT. This encodes CASSYPLGEDTQYF.

This clonotype was counted ten times or more. The V call is TRBV4-3, the J call TRBJ2-7, with D unclear. CDR1 and CDR2 from the germline V gene are LGHNA and YSLEER. This CDR3 comprises 14 residues. With 1 base removed from V and 3 bases from J, the gap between germline ends came to 10 bases. CDR3 sequence: CASSQGIDGYEQYF. CDR3 DNA sequence: TGCGCCAGCAGCCAAGGTATCGACGGCTACGAGCAGTACTTC.

A note on this clonotype: Since a much larger clone is just one base distant, this may be a read error. The chain employs TRBV5-5 and TRBJ2-7, with TRBD1 identical over 7 bases. CDR3 length: 13 residues. Trimming cost V 4 bases and J 3 bases; bases outside gene matches: 4. The germline gives CDR1 SGHKS, CDR2 YYEKEE (reference sequence). The CDR3, as DNA: TGTGCCAGCAGCGGGGACAGCTACTACGAGCAGTACTTC. Its translation: CASSGDSYYEQYF.

This clonotype has ten or more counts. The chain employs TRBV6-4 and TRBJ1-5; D is uncertain. V was cut by 2 bases and J by 9 bases, with 11 bases left in between. The germline gives CDR1 MRHNA, CDR2 SNTAGT. The CDR3 consists of 13 residues. The CDR3 DNA follows: TGTGCCAGCAGTGACCCCGCAGTGGGGCCCCAGCATTTT. Translation: CASSDPAVGPQHF.

This clonotype was observed a few times. The CDR3 DNA follows: TGTGCCAGCAGCTTAAGGGGGGGAGACTACAATGAGCAGTTCTTC. Translation: CASSLRGGDYNEQFF. The chain is built from TRBV11-2 and TRBJ2-1, with D possibly matching TRBD2 (7 bases). The CDR3 runs to 15 residues. Germline V gives CDR1 SGHAT, CDR2 FQNNGV. Trimming removed 2 bases from V and 3 bases from J, with 11 bases in between.

This clonotype was seen more than once but under ten times. The rearrangement joins TRBV15 to TRBJ2-1; D is unclear. The CDR3 loop spans 15 amino acids. Germline V gene lookup returns CDR1 LNHNV and CDR2 YYDKDF (reference sequence). Trimming removed 2 bases at V and 6 bases at J, with 14 bases between. CDR3 region: CATSRRPLGTNEQFF. CDR3 sequence (DNA): TGTGCCACCAGCAGACGTCCCTTGGGCACCAATGAGCAGTTCTTC.

The CDR3 loop is CASSAPGRVRETQYF. The CDR3 DNA is TGTGCCAGCAGTGCCCCAGGGAGGGTGAGGGAGACCCAGTACTTC. This sequence joins TRBV28 and TRBJ2-5, with 7 bases lining up with TRBD2. The germline V gene has CDR1 MDHEN and CDR2 SYDVKM. V dropped 5 bases and J dropped 5; count of bases not matched to a gene: 11. CDR3 length: 15 residues.